The TCR beta chain described here comes from a study of blood T cell repertoires in COVID-19. On the study more broadly: PBMCs, B-cell-depleted T cells, or T cells were the source of the cDNA or gDNA that made up the material.

This clone was seen a few times. Per the germline V gene, CDR1 is MNHNS and CDR2 is SASEGT. This CDR3 is 17 amino acids long. Unmatched junction bases numbered 11, after V lost 3 bases and J lost 0 bases. In the original processing: For nucleated cells, counts were estimated from reference gene primer amplification. The method was immunoSEQ multiplex PCR; TCRdb's version includes in-frame clones alone and lacks a portion of them. The V and J calls and clone size come from that table; D and trimming were worked out from the DNA. The table lists roughly 14,000 clones, approximately 88% of them singletons.

The specimen was peripheral blood. The V gene is TRBV6-1, the J gene TRBJ2-7; 7 bases are a match to TRBD2. This receptor was obtained from a human donor with active COVID-19. The donor label of this sample is uncertain. CDR3: CASSDLVGGSYSYEQYF. The CDR3 nucleotides read TGTGCCAGCAGTGATCTCGTTGGCGGGAGCTACTCCTACGAGCAGTACTTC.